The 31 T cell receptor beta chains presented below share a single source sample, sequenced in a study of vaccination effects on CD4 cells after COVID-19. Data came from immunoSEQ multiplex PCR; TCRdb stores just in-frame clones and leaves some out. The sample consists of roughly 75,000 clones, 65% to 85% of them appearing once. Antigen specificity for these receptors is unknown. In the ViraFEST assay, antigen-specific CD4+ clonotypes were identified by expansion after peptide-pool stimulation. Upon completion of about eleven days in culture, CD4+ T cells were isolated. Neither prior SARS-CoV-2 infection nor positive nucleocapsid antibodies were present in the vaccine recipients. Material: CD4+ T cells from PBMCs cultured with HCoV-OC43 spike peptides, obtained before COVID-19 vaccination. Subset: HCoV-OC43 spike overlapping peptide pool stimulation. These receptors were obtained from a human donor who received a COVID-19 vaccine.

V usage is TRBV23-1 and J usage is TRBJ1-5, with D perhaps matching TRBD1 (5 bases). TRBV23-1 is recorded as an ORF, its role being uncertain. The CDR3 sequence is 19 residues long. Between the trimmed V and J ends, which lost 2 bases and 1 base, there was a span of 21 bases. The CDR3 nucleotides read TGCGCCAGCAGTCAAATTGGTTTGGTTCGGGGCTCCAGCAATCAGCCCCAGCATTTT. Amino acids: CASSQIGLVRGSSNQPQHF.

CDR3 amino acids: CASSLVLQNSNQPQHF. Written as DNA, the CDR3 is TGTGCCAGCAGCTTAGTTCTACAGAATAGCAATCAGCCCCAGCATTTT. The chain links TRBV11-2 to TRBJ1-5, with D hard to call. V was shortened by 1 base and J by 0 bases, with 10 bases between the two germline ends. Germline V gene data show CDR1 as SGHAT and CDR2 as FQNNGV. This CDR3 is 16 amino acids long.

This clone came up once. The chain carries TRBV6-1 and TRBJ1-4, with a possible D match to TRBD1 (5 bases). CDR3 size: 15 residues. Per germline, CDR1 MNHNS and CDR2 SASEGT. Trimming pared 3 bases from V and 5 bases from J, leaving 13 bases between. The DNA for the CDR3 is TGTGCCAGCAGTGACCTAGGGACCTCAAATGAAAAACTGTTTTTT. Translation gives CASSDLGTSNEKLFF.

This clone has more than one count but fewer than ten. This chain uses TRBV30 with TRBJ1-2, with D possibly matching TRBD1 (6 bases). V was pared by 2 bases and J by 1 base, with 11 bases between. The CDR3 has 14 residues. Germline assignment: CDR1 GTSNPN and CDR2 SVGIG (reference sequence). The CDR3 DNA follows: TGTGCCTGGAGTAGACAGGCGATTAACTATGGCTACACCTTC. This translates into CAWSRQAINYGYTF.

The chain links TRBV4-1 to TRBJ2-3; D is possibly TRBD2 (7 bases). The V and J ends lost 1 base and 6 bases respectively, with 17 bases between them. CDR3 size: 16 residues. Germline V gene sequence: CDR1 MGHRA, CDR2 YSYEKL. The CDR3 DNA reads TGCGCCAGCAGCCAAGTAACCCGGGGGGCACAGGATACGCAGTATTTT. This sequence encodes CASSQVTRGAQDTQYF.

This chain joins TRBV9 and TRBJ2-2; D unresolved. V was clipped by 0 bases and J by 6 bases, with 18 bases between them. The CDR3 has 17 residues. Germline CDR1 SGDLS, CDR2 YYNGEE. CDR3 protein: CASSVVGTLPLPGELFF. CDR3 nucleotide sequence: TGTGCCAGCAGCGTAGTAGGTACATTGCCGCTCCCCGGGGAGCTGTTTTTT.

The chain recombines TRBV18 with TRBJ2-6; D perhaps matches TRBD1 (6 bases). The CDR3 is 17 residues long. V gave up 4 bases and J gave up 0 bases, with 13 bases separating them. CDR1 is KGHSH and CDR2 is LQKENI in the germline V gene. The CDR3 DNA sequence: TGTGCCAGCTCACGGGACAAGGGTCCCTCTGGGGCCAACGTCCTGACTTTC. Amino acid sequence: CASSRDKGPSGANVLTF.

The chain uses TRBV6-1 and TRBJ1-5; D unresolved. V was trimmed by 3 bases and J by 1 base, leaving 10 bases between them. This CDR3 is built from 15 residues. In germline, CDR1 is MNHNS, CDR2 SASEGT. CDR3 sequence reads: CASSDPSPSNQPQHF. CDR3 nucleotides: TGTGCCAGCAGTGACCCCAGTCCGAGCAATCAGCCCCAGCATTTT.

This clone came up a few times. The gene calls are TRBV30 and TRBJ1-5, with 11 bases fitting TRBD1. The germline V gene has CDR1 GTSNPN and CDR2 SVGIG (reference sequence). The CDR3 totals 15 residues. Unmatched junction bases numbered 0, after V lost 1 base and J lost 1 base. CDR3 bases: TGTGCCTGGAGTGGGGACAGGGGGAGCAATCAGCCCCAGCATTTT. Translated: CAWSGDRGSNQPQHF.

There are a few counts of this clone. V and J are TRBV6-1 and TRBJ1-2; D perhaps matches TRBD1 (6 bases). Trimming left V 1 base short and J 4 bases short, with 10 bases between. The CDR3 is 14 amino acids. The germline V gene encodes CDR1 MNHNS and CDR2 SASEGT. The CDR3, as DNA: TGTGCCAGCAGTGAAGGGCAGGGGAGCTATGGCTACACCTTC. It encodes CASSEGQGSYGYTF.

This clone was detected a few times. The CDR3, as DNA: TGCAGCGTTGAAATGTTCACCGGGGAGCTGTTTTTT. Translating it yields CSVEMFTGELFF. This chain joins TRBV29-1 and TRBJ2-2; D unresolved. Germline V gene sequence: CDR1 SQVTM, CDR2 ANQGSEA. The V end was cut by 2 bases, the J end by 4 bases, with 5 bases between. CDR3 length: 12 amino acids.

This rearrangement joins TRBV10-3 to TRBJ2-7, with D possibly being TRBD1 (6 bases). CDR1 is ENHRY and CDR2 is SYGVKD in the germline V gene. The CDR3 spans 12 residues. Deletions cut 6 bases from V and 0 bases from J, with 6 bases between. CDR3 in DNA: TGTGCCATCAGGGACAGCTCCTACGAGCAGTACGTC. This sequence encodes CAIRDSSYEQYV.

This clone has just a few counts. The CDR3 here is CASSLRGGGAYGYTF. In nucleotides, the CDR3 is TGTGCCAGCAGCTTGCGGGGTGGAGGTGCCTATGGCTACACCTTC. This chain joins TRBV5-6 and TRBJ1-2; D is unresolved. The length of the CDR3 is 15 residues. From germline, CDR1 is SGHDT and CDR2 YYEEEE. Trimming shortened V by 1 base and J by 4 bases, and 14 bases separated the two germline ends.

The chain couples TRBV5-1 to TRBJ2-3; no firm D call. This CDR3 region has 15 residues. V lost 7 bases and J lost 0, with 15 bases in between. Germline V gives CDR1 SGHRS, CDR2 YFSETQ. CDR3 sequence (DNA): TGCGCCAGCTTCAACAGACCGTCTAGCACAGATACGCAGTATTTT. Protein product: CASFNRPSSTDTQYF.

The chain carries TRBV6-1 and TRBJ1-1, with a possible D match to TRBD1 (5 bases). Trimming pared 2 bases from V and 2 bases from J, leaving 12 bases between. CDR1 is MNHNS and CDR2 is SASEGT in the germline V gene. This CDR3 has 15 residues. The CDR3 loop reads CASSERGTSNTEAFF. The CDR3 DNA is TGTGCCAGCAGTGAACGAGGGACGTCTAACACTGAAGCTTTCTTT.

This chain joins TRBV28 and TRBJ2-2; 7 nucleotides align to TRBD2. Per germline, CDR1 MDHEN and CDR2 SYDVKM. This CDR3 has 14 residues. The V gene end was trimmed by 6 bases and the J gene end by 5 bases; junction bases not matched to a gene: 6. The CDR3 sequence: CASSPPGGTGELFF. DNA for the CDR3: TGTGCCAGCAGCCCCCCCGGGGGGACCGGGGAGCTGTTTTTT.

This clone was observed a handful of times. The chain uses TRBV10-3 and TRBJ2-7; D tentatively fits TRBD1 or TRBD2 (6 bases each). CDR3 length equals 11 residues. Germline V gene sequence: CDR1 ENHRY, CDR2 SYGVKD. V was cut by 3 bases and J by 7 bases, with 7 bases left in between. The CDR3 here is CAISEGGEQYV. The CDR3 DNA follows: TGTGCCATCAGTGAAGGGGGGGAGCAGTACGTC.

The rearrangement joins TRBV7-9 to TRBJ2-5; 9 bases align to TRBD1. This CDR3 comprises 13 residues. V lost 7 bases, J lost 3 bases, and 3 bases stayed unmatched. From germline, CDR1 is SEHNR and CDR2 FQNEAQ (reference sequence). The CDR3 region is CASTRTGEETQYF. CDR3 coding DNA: TGTGCCAGCACCCGGACAGGGGAAGAGACCCAGTACTTC. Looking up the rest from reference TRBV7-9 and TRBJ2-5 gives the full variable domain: DTGVSQNPRHKITKRGQNVTFRCDPISEHNRLYWYRQTLGQGPEFLTYFQNEAQLEKSRLLSDRFSAERPKGSFSTLEIQRTEQGDSAMYLCASTRTGEETQYFGPGTRLLVL.

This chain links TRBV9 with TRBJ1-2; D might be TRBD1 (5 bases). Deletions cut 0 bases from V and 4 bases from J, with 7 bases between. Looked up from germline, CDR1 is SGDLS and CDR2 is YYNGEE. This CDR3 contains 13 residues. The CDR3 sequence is CASSVGGAYGYTF. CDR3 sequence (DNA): TGTGCCAGCAGCGTAGGGGGCGCCTATGGCTACACCTTC.

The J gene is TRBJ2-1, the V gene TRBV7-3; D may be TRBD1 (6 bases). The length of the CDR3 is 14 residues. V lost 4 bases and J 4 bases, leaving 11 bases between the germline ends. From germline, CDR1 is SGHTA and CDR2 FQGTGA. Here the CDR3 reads CASSSGTSYNEQFF. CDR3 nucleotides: TGTGCCAGCAGCTCCGGGACAAGTTACAATGAGCAGTTCTTC. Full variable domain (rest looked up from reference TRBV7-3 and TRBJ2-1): GAGVSQTPSNKVTEKGKYVELRCDPISGHTALYWYRQSLGQGPEFLIYFQGTGAADDSGLPNDRFFAVRPEGSVSTLKIQRTERGDSAVYLCASSSGTSYNEQFFGPGTRLTVL.

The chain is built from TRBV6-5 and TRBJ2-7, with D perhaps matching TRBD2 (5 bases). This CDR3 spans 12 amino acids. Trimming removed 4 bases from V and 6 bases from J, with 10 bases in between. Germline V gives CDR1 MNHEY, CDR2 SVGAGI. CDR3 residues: CASSSDSSEQYV. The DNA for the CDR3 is TGTGCCAGCAGTTCGGACTCTAGCGAGCAGTACGTC.

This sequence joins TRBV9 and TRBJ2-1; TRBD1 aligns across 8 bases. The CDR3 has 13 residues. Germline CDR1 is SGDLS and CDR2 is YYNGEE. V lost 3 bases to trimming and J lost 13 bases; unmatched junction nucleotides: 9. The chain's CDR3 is CASSEEDREDQFF. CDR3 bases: TGTGCCAGCAGCGAGGAGGACAGGGAGGATCAGTTCTTC.

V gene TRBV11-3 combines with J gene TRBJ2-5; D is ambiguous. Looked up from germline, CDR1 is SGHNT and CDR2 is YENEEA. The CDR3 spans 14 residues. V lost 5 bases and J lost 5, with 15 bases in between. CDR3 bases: TGTGCCAGCAGCCCCTCCGGCCCTGGGGAGACCCAGTACTTC. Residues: CASSPSGPGETQYF.

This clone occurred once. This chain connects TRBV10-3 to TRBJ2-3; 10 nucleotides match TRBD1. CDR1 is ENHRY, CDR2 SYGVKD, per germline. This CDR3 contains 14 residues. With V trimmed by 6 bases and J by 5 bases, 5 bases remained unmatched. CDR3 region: CAISYDRGQDTQYF. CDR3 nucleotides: TGTGCCATCAGCTACGACAGGGGGCAAGATACGCAGTATTTT.

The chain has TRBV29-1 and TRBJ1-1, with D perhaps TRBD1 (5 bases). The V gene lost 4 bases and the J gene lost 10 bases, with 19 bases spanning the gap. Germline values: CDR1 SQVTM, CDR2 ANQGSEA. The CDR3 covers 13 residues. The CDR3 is CSVGGAGMYGAFF. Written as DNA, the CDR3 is TGCAGCGTTGGAGGGGCTGGGATGTACGGAGCTTTCTTT.

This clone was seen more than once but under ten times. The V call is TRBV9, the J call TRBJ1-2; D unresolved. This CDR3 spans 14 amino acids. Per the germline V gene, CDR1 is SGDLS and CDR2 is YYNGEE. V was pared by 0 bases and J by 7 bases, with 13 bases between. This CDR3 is CASSVGDLGSGYTF. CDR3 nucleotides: TGTGCCAGCAGCGTAGGGGATCTCGGTAGTGGCTACACCTTC.

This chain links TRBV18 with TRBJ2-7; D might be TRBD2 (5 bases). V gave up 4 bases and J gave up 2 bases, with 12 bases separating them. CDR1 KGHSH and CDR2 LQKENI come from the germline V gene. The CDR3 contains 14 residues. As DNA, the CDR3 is TGTGCCAGCTCACTTACAAGCGGAACCTACGAGCAGTACGTC. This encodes CASSLTSGTYEQYV.

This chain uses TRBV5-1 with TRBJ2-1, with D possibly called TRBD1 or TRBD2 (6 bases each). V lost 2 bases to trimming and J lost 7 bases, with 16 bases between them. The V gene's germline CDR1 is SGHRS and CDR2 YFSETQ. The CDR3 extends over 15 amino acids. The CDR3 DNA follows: TGCGCCAGCAGCTTATCACTGGGGGGCCGGAATGAGCAGTTCTTC. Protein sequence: CASSLSLGGRNEQFF.

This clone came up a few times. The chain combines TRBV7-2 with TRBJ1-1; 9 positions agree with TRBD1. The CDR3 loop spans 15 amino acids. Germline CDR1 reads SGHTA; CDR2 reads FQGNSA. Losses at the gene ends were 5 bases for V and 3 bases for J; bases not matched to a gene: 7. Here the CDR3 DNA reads TGTGCCAGCAGCGGACAGGGGCAGACGGACACTGAAGCTTTCTTT. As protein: CASSGQGQTDTEAFF.

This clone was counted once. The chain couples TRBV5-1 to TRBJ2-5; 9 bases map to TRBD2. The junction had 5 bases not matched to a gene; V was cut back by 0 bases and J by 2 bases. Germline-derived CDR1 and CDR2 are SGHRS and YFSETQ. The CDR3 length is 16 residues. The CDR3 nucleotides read TGCGCCAGCAGCTTGGCTAGCGGGATCCGACAAGAGACCCAGTACTTC. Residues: CASSLASGIRQETQYF.

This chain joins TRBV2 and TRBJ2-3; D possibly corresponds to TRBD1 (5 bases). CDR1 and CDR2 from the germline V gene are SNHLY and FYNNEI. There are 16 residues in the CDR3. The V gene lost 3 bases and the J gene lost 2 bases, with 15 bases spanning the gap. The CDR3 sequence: CASSDKGQVNTDTQYF. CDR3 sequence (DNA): TGTGCCAGCAGTGATAAGGGGCAGGTGAACACAGATACGCAGTATTTT.